The text below deals with one T cell receptor beta chain. Relapses following autologous stem cell transplantation were seen in all patients, with brentuximab vedotin exposure varying. This sample is part of a study of PD-1 blockade in classical Hodgkin lymphoma. Trimming took 7 bases from V and 1 from J, leaving 14 bases between them. The CDR3 sequence is 15 residues long. CDR1 SNHLY and CDR2 FYNNEI come from the germline V gene. TCRdb keeps only in-frame clones here, not all; method: immunoSEQ multiplex PCR. This table has over 80,000 clones, roughly 92% appearing once. V and J are TRBV2 and TRBJ1-3; tentative D call: TRBD1 (5 bases). The sequence was collected from a human donor with classical Hodgkin lymphoma. The sample in question was peripheral blood mononuclear cells (PBMCs), obtained at baseline. Written as DNA, the CDR3 is TGTGCCAGCAAGGTGGGGGGACTTTCTGGAAACACCATATATTTT. Translation: CASKVGGLSGNTIYF.